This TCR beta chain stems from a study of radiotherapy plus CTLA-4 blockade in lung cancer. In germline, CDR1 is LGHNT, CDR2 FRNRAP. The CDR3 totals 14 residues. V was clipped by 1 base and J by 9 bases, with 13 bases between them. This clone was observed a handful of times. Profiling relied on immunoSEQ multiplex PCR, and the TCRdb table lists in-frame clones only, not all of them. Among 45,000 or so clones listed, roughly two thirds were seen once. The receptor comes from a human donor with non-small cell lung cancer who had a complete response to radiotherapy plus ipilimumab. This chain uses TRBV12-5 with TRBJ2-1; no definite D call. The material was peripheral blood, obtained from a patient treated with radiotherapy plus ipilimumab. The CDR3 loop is CASGLGQADGEQFF. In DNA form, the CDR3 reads TGTGCTAGTGGTTTGGGGCAGGCCGACGGTGAGCAGTTCTTC.